The 7 T cell receptor beta chains below were found in one sample sequenced in a study of vaccination and CD4 T cells after COVID-19. The study sequenced cultured CD4+ T cell DNA using the Oncomine TCR Beta short-read assay. TCRdb re-called the PCR reads through MiXCR, storing one row per CDR3 protein. The sample gives 17,000 or so distinct CDR3 sequences, about 55% of which show up once; about 9.1% is in the top ten. These receptors are not linked to any known antigen. Treatment denoted: approximately 10-day PBMC culture with coronavirus spike peptide pools or control peptides (ViraFEST assay). Sequencing was carried out using CD4+ T cells from blood, cultured in vitro. The receptors were sampled from a human donor who had recovered from COVID-19.

The V call is TRBV7-3, the J call TRBJ2-3; the D is unclear. V was pared by 5 bases and J by 3 bases, with 9 bases between. CDR3 length: 13 amino acids. Germline CDR1 SGHTA, CDR2 FQGTGA. The CDR3 here is CASSPQGTDTQYF. The CDR3 DNA is TGTGCCAGCAGCCCCCAAGGGACAGATACGCAGTATTTT.

The rearrangement joins TRBV2 to TRBJ2-4, with TRBD2 identical over 11 bases. V dropped 6 bases and J dropped 5; count of bases not matched to a gene: 0. This CDR3 is 13 amino acids long. Germline V CDR1 and CDR2: SNHLY, FYNNEI. The CDR3 reads CASRGLAENIQYF. Here the CDR3 DNA reads TGTGCCAGCAGGGGACTAGCGGAAAACATTCAGTACTTC.

This chain connects TRBV24-1 to TRBJ1-2; D is unclear. Trimming stripped 1 base from V and 2 bases from J, with 4 bases between. CDR1 and CDR2 (germline): KGHDR, SFDVKD. This CDR3 is 13 amino acids long. CDR3 nucleotide sequence: TGTGCCACCAGTGATTTTTTAAACTATGGCTACACCTTC. Encoded protein: CATSDFLNYGYTF.

The rearrangement joins TRBV20-1 to TRBJ2-1; 9 positions match TRBD2. This CDR3 region has 16 residues. Germline CDR1 reads DFQATT; CDR2 reads SNEGSKA (reference sequence). V trimming: 3 bases; J trimming: 10 bases; junction bases outside the gene matches: 16. CDR3 amino acids: CSASPTFSGRLGEQFF. The CDR3 DNA follows: TGCAGTGCTAGCCCTACCTTTAGCGGGAGATTGGGGGAGCAGTTCTTC.

This clonotype was counted between two and nine times. The chain has TRBV12-3 or TRBV12-4 and TRBJ2-1, with 7 bases that match TRBD2. V trimming: 3 bases; J trimming: 4 bases; junction bases outside the gene matches: 6. This CDR3 spans 15 amino acids. The CDR3 spells CASSFSTSLYNEQFF. CDR3 nucleotides: TGTGCCAGCAGTTTTTCGACTAGCCTATACAATGAGCAGTTCTTC.

J is TRBJ2-5 and V is TRBV27; 9 bases map to TRBD2. The CDR3 extends over 14 amino acids. V was clipped by 5 bases and J by 6 bases; unmatched bases: 7. The germline CDR1 and CDR2 sequences are MNHEY and SMNVEV (reference sequence). This CDR3 is CASSQAGGGKTQYF. The CDR3 DNA sequence: TGTGCCAGCAGTCAAGCGGGAGGTGGAAAGACCCAGTACTTC.

This clonotype appeared a single time. The chain is built from TRBV20-1 and TRBJ2-4; D not certain. Germline values: CDR1 DFQATT, CDR2 SNEGSKA (reference sequence). The V end was cut by 1 base, the J end by 7 bases, with 11 bases between. The CDR3 runs 13 residues. The CDR3 is CSARVQLGNIQYF. The DNA of the CDR3 is TGCAGTGCTAGAGTACAGTTAGGGAACATTCAGTACTTC.